A single sample gave rise to the 21 T cell receptor beta chains below, sequenced in a study of blood T cell repertoires in COVID-19. Repertoires were generated with immunoSEQ multiplex PCR, while TCRdb's copy carries only in-frame clones and drops some. There are 270,000 or so clones in the sample; about 80% occur only once, and roughly 3.6% lies in the top ten. Sequenced input: PBMCs or T cells enriched from blood (not recorded which). The receptors stem from a man aged 50-60 years who had recovered from COVID-19.

The chain recombines TRBV6-5 with TRBJ2-7; D is perhaps TRBD1 (6 bases). CDR3 length equals 12 residues. The V end lost 11 bases, the J end lost 3 bases, and 14 bases lay between the germline ends. Germline lookup yields CDR1 MNHEY and CDR2 SVGAGI. This chain's CDR3 is CAVQGTHYEQYF. The CDR3 DNA is TGTGCCGTTCAGGGGACACACTACGAGCAGTACTTC.

The rearrangement joins TRBV3-1 (or the pseudogene TRBV3-2) to TRBJ2-3, with TRBD2 identical over 13 bases. This CDR3 is built from 20 residues. Trimming at V came to 1 base and at J to 0 bases, leaving 10 bases not matched to a gene. Germline V lookup: CDR1 LGHDT, CDR2 YNNKEL (reference sequence). Here the CDR3 reads CASSQGGLAGVRSSTDTQYF. The CDR3, as DNA: TGTGCCAGCAGCCAAGGTGGACTAGCGGGAGTCCGCTCTAGCACAGATACGCAGTATTTT.

The CDR3 reads CASSPGGEQYF. The CDR3 DNA reads TGCGCCAGCAGCCCGGGTGGTGAGCAGTACTTC. This chain uses TRBV5-1 with TRBJ2-7; D unresolved. Germline assignment: CDR1 SGHRS and CDR2 YFSETQ. V shed 4 bases and J shed 7 bases, with 9 bases lying between them. This CDR3 is 11 amino acids long. Full variable domain (outside the CDR3, taken from reference TRBV5-1 and TRBJ2-7): KAGVTQTPRYLIKTRGQQVTLSCSPISGHRSVSWYQQTPGQGLQFLFEYFSETQRNKGNFPGRFSGRQFSNSRSEMNVSTLELGDSALYLCASSPGGEQYFGPGTRLTVT.

This chain uses TRBV29-1 with TRBJ2-7; 7 bases align to TRBD1. After removal of 5 bases from V and 0 bases from J, the junction contained 7 bases not matched to a gene. CDR3 size: 14 residues. Germline CDR1 and CDR2: SQVTM and ANQGSEA. The CDR3 sequence: CSVLRDSSSYEQYF. The DNA of the CDR3 is TGCAGCGTTCTTCGGGACAGCAGCTCCTACGAGCAGTACTTC.

CDR3 protein: CASSPQGDYGYTF. The CDR3 DNA reads TGTGCCAGCAGCCCACAGGGTGACTATGGCTACACCTTC. V gene TRBV6-5 combines with J gene TRBJ1-2; tentatively, D is TRBD1 (6 bases). V lost 6 bases and J lost 3, with 11 bases in between. The V gene's germline CDR1 is MNHEY and CDR2 SVGAGI. The CDR3 is made up of 13 amino acids.

The chain joins TRBV6-5 to TRBJ1-6; possible D gene TRBD1, 5 bases. CDR1 and CDR2 (germline): MNHEY, SVGAGI. The CDR3 loop spans 15 amino acids. Between the trimmed V and J ends, which lost 5 bases and 3 bases, there was a span of 11 bases. The CDR3, as DNA: TGTGCCAGCAGTCCTCGGACAAGCTATAATTCACCCCTCCACTTT. Residues: CASSPRTSYNSPLHF.

The chain recombines TRBV11-2 with TRBJ2-7; 8 bases are a match to TRBD1. J gave up 1 base and V 5 bases, and 4 bases lay outside the gene matches. The CDR3 consists of 14 residues. CDR1 and CDR2 (germline): SGHAT, FQNNGV. The CDR3 loop reads CASSDGQGSYEQYF. CDR3 in DNA: TGTGCCAGCAGCGATGGACAGGGATCCTACGAGCAGTACTTC.

The CDR3 region is CASMGTGGPNSGNTIYF. CDR3 bases: TGTGCCAGCATGGGGACAGGGGGACCAAACTCTGGAAACACCATATATTTT. The genes are TRBV2 and TRBJ1-3, with 11 positions matching TRBD1. V was clipped by 7 bases and J by 0 bases; unmatched bases: 8. Germline CDR1 SNHLY, CDR2 FYNNEI. The CDR3 totals 17 residues.

This clone was recorded a few times. The chain combines TRBV2 with TRBJ1-2; 7 nucleotides match TRBD1. J lost 2 bases, V lost 7 bases, and 7 bases had no gene match. The germline gives CDR1 SNHLY, CDR2 FYNNEI. This CDR3 spans 14 amino acids. The CDR3 coding sequence is TGTGCCAGCACGGGACAGTCTCCGAACTATGGCTACACCTTC. Protein sequence: CASTGQSPNYGYTF.

The rearrangement links TRBV7-8 to TRBJ1-1; possible D gene TRBD1, 6 bases. Germline V gives CDR1 SGHVS, CDR2 FQNEAQ. CDR3 length equals 13 residues. Trimming took 6 bases from V and 1 from J, leaving 9 bases between them. The CDR3 loop reads CASRGAWNTEAFF. The CDR3, as DNA: TGTGCCAGCAGGGGGGCGTGGAACACTGAAGCTTTCTTT.

This chain connects TRBV11-2 to TRBJ1-1; D may be TRBD1 (6 bases). The ends were cut back, 4 bases at V and 1 base at J, with 13 bases in the middle. CDR1 and CDR2 (germline): SGHAT, FQNNGV. The CDR3 sequence is 15 residues long. DNA of the CDR3: TGTGCCAGCAGCTGGGGACAACACCGGAACACTGAAGCTTTCTTT. This codes for CASSWGQHRNTEAFF.

This clone is a singleton in its sample. This rearrangement joins TRBV7-2 to TRBJ1-2, with a weak D call TRBD1 (5 bases). The CDR3 is 14 amino acids. Germline V gene lookup returns CDR1 SGHTA and CDR2 FQGNSA. V was pared by 5 bases and J by 4 bases, with 14 bases between. The CDR3 reads CASSPQQGIYGYTF. CDR3 DNA sequence: TGTGCCAGCAGCCCTCAGCAGGGTATCTATGGCTACACCTTC.

The genes are TRBV27 and TRBJ1-5, with D possibly being TRBD1 (5 bases). Per the germline V gene, CDR1 is MNHEY and CDR2 is SMNVEV (reference sequence). This CDR3 is built from 14 residues. V gave up 6 bases and J gave up 1 base, with 10 bases separating them. The CDR3 DNA follows: TGTGCCAGCAGGGGACTAGGGAGCAATCAGCCCCAGCATTTT. This codes for CASRGLGSNQPQHF.

The rearrangement joins TRBV7-8 to TRBJ1-1; TRBD1 might be the D (6 bases). Trimming took 5 bases from V and 0 from J, leaving 19 bases between them. The CDR3 is made up of 17 amino acids. The germline V gene has CDR1 SGHVS and CDR2 FQNEAQ. CDR3 sequence reads: CASSRLTGGSMNTEAFF. The CDR3 DNA follows: TGTGCCAGCAGCCGCTTGACAGGCGGGTCCATGAACACTGAAGCTTTCTTT.

The chain has TRBV27 and TRBJ2-7, with TRBD2 identical over 8 bases. CDR1 is MNHEY and CDR2 is SMNVEV in the germline V gene (reference sequence). This CDR3 is built from 14 residues. V shed 2 bases and J 2 bases; nucleotides not matched to a gene: 2. The DNA for the CDR3 is TGTGCCAGCAGTTTAACGCGGGAGGCCTACGAGCAGTACTTC. Amino acid sequence: CASSLTREAYEQYF.

CDR3 in DNA: TGTGCCAGCAGCCAAGAGCTTGAGGGAGGAGCCTACAATGAGCAGTTCTTC. This sequence encodes CASSQELEGGAYNEQFF. The rearrangement joins TRBV3-1 (or the pseudogene TRBV3-2) to TRBJ2-1; possibly TRBD2 for D (6 bases). Trimming cost V 0 bases and J 2 bases, with 14 bases left between them. Germline V gene data show CDR1 as LGHDT and CDR2 as YNNKEL (reference sequence). There are 17 residues in the CDR3.

A word on this clone: Distinct nucleotide sequences in the sample also encode this CDR3. The chain couples TRBV5-4 to TRBJ1-1; 7 bases agree with TRBD1. This CDR3 is built from 13 residues. V dropped 3 bases and J dropped 4; count of bases not matched to a gene: 3. Germline-derived CDR1 and CDR2 are SGHNT and YYREEE (reference sequence). The CDR3 is CASSWTGGTEAFF. The CDR3 DNA reads as TGTGCCAGCAGCTGGACAGGTGGCACTGAAGCTTTCTTT.

The chain is built from TRBV6-2 or TRBV6-3 and TRBJ1-2; possible D gene TRBD1, 5 bases. Germline values: CDR1 MNHEY, CDR2 SVGEGT. The ends were cut back, 0 bases at V and 8 bases at J, with 16 bases in the middle. The CDR3 totals 15 residues. The CDR3 nucleotides read TGTGCCAGCAGTTACTCGAGTGGACACCTAGGAGGCTACACCTTC. Encoded protein: CASSYSSGHLGGYTF.

Comment on this clone: The sample contains more than one DNA sequence encoding this CDR3. This chain connects TRBV27 to TRBJ2-7; perhaps TRBD1 as D (5 bases). Germline V gene data show CDR1 as MNHEY and CDR2 as SMNVEV (reference sequence). This CDR3 region has 13 residues. The ends were cut back, 6 bases at V and 1 base at J, with 10 bases in the middle. DNA for the CDR3: TGTGCCAGCAGCCTCAGGGTATCCTACGAGCAGTACTTC. Amino acids: CASSLRVSYEQYF.

V is TRBV27 and J is TRBJ2-3; TRBD2 matches 8 bases. Germline trimming cut 2 bases from V and 3 bases from J; bases unmatched to any gene: 7. Germline V lookup: CDR1 MNHEY, CDR2 SMNVEV (reference sequence). The CDR3 loop spans 16 amino acids. The CDR3 DNA reads TGTGCCAGCAGTTTAAGAGCGGGAGTTTTAACAGATACGCAGTATTTT. This translates into CASSLRAGVLTDTQYF.

V gene TRBV28 combines with J gene TRBJ2-7; possible D gene TRBD2, 6 bases. The CDR3 length is 15 residues. Trimming removed 5 bases at V and 6 bases at J, with 20 bases between. Germline V gene data show CDR1 as MDHEN and CDR2 as SYDVKM. The CDR3 region has the DNA TGTGCCAGCAGTACCCCCCGGAGGGCCCTACGCGAGCAGTACTTC. It yields the protein CASSTPRRALREQYF.